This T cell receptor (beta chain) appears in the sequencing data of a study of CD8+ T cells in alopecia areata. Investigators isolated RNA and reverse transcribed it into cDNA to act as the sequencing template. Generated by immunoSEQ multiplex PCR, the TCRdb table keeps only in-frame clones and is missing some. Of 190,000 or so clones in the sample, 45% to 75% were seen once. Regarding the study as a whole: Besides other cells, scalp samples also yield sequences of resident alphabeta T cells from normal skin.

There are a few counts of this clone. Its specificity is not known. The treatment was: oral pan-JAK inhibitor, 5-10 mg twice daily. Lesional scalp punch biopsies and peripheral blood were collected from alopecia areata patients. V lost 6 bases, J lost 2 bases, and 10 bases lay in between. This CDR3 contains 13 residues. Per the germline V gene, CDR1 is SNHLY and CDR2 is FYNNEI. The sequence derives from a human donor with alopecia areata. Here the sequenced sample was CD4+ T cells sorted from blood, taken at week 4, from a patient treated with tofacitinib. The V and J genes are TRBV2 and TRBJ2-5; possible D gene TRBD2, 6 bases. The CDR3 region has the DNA TGTGCCAGCAGCTGGCGGGAACAAGAGACCCAGTACTTC. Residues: CASSWREQETQYF. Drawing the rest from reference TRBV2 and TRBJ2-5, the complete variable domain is EPEVTQTPSHQVTQMGQEVILRCVPISNHLYFYWYRQILGQKVEFLVSFYNNEISEKSEIFDDQFSVERPDGSNFTLKIRSTKLEDSAMYFCASSWREQETQYFGPGTRLLVL.